The 12 T cell receptor beta chains presented below share a single source sample, sequenced in a study of spatial heterogeneity in lung cancer. Overall study results and limits: Counts of expanded intratumoral alpha and beta TCRs tracked tumor mutation counts.

TCRdb passed the 5' RACE reads through MiXCR, listing each CDR3 protein once. The repertoire holds fewer than 20,000 distinct CDR3 sequences, with roughly 5.7% as singletons. Specified time point: sample taken at primary tumor resection. Their target antigens are unknown. The sample in question was lung tumor tissue, obtained at surgery. These receptors were obtained from a female donor with early-stage non-small cell lung cancer.

This clonotype was observed many times. Found in a library prepared for alpha chains, this beta chain is an off-target read, and its abundance has little meaning. The V call is TRBV29-1, the J call TRBJ2-1, with 9 bases fitting TRBD2. The ends lost 7 bases at V and 9 bases at J; junction bases unmatched: 13. Germline assignment: CDR1 SQVTM and CDR2 ANQGSEA. CDR3 length: 14 amino acids. CDR3 sequence reads: CSARASGVLGEQFF. The CDR3 DNA is TGCAGCGCGCGGGCTAGCGGGGTTTTGGGTGAGCAGTTCTTC.

By frequency in the sample, this clonotype is medium-sized. Since it is a stray read in a library aimed at alpha chains, this beta chain has a size that is not meaningful. This chain connects TRBV20-1 to TRBJ2-3; D remains ambiguous. V lost 6 bases and J lost 1, with 14 bases in between. CDR1 is DFQATT, CDR2 SNEGSKA, per germline (reference sequence). The CDR3 consists of 14 residues. The CDR3: CSAIPGWGTDTQYF. For the CDR3, the DNA is TGCAGTGCCATTCCTGGGTGGGGCACAGATACGCAGTATTTT.

This clonotype was detected many times. Since the library was made to target alpha chains, this beta chain is a stray read and its abundance is not meaningful. The chain uses TRBV29-1 and TRBJ2-7; a weak D match, TRBD1 (5 bases). V lost 6 bases to trimming and J lost 2 bases, with 17 bases between them. This CDR3 contains 14 residues. CDR1 is SQVTM and CDR2 is ANQGSEA in the germline V gene. The DNA of the CDR3 is TGCAGCGTGCCCGTGGGCAGGGCTCCCTACGAGCAGTACTTC. Protein product: CSVPVGRAPYEQYF.

This clonotype has ten or more counts. This beta chain is a stray sequence in a library constructed for alpha chains; its clone size is not meaningful. CDR3: CASSWVPSAGVEQYF. CDR3 coding DNA: TGTGCCAGCAGCTGGGTCCCCTCAGCGGGAGTCGAGCAGTACTTC. The chain couples TRBV5-5 to TRBJ2-7, with 8 bases identical to TRBD2. The length of the CDR3 is 15 residues. Germline V gene data show CDR1 as SGHKS and CDR2 as YYEKEE (reference sequence). After removal of 3 bases from V and 6 bases from J, the junction contained 11 bases not matched to a gene.

This clonotype occurred many times. This beta chain lies outside the target of a library built for alpha chains; its clone size means little. The chain employs TRBV2 and TRBJ2-3, with 16 positions matching TRBD2. CDR3 length: 16 residues. V was pared by 7 bases and J by 4 bases, with 5 bases of the junction left unmatched. Per germline, CDR1 SNHLY and CDR2 FYNNEI. In DNA form, the CDR3 reads TGTGCCAGCAATTGGGGACTAGCGGGAGGGGCAGATACGCAGTATTTT. It yields the protein CASNWGLAGGADTQYF.

At least ten counts were recorded for this clonotype. This beta chain was picked up by a library intended for alpha chains and is off target, so its count carries little meaning. CDR3 protein: CASSYDPGQGYNEQFF. CDR3 nucleotide sequence: TGTGCCAGCAGTTACGACCCGGGACAGGGGTACAATGAGCAGTTCTTC. The chain combines TRBV27 with TRBJ2-1; 10 bases map to TRBD1. CDR3 length: 16 amino acids. V gave up 4 bases and J gave up 4 bases; unmatched junction bases: 7. Germline CDR1 and CDR2: MNHEY and SMNVEV (reference sequence).

This clonotype was seen a few times. This beta chain is off target for a library built for alpha chains, so its abundance means little. V gene TRBV7-9 combines with J gene TRBJ2-1; 9 bases fit TRBD1. The germline gives CDR1 SEHNR, CDR2 FQNEAQ (reference sequence). The V and J ends lost 5 bases and 6 bases, in that order; junction bases with no gene match: 8. The CDR3 extends over 15 amino acids. CDR3 amino acids: CASSHRDRAFNEQFF. CDR3 in DNA: TGTGCCAGCAGCCACCGGGACAGGGCCTTCAATGAGCAGTTCTTC.

On this clonotype: Being off target in a library aimed at alpha chains, this beta chain has a size of little meaning. The chain couples TRBV18 to TRBJ2-5; no definite D call. V was trimmed by 3 bases and J by 1 base, leaving 6 bases between them. Germline V gives CDR1 KGHSH, CDR2 LQKENI. The CDR3 spans 13 residues. CDR3 region: CASSPTFQETQYF. In DNA, the CDR3 is TGTGCCAGCTCACCTACATTCCAAGAGACCCAGTACTTC. Looking up the rest from reference TRBV18 and TRBJ2-5 gives the full variable domain: NAGVMQNPRHLVRRRGQEARLRCSPMKGHSHVYWYRQLPEEGLKFMVYLQKENIIDESGMPKERFSAEFPKEGPSILRIQQVVRGDSAAYFCASSPTFQETQYFGPGTRLLVL.

This clonotype was counted ten times or more. Since it is a stray read in a library aimed at alpha chains, this beta chain has a size that is not meaningful. The chain recombines TRBV7-3 with TRBJ2-3, with a tentative D call TRBD2 (5 bases). Germline V gene data show CDR1 as SGHTA and CDR2 as FQGTGA. The CDR3 has 13 amino acids. V lost 5 bases to trimming and J lost 5 bases, with 11 bases between them. The CDR3 protein is CASSRLEVDTQYF. In nucleotides, the CDR3 is TGTGCCAGCAGCAGGCTGGAGGTAGATACGCAGTATTTT.

To note about this clonotype: With the library built for alpha chains, this beta chain is off target and its frequency is not meaningful. This chain joins TRBV12-3 or TRBV12-4 and TRBJ2-1; the D gene could be TRBD1 or TRBD2 (5 bases each). Trimming took 5 bases from V and 6 from J, leaving 14 bases between them. The CDR3 runs to 14 residues. CDR3 sequence: CASSLTGPGNEQFF. CDR3 bases: TGTGCCAGCAGTCTCACGGGGCCCGGCAATGAGCAGTTCTTC.

This clonotype qualifies as medium-sized. This beta chain represents an off-target read in a library built for alpha chains; its size is of limited meaning. In DNA form, the CDR3 reads TGTGCCAGTGAGGGGGATACGCAGTATTTT. Translating gives CASEGDTQYF. The chain combines TRBV19 with TRBJ2-3; possibly TRBD1 or TRBD2 for D (5 bases each). CDR3 length: 10 amino acids. With 8 bases removed from V and 6 bases from J, the gap between germline ends came to 6 bases. Germline CDR1 reads LNHDA; CDR2 reads SQIVND (reference sequence).

This clonotype was seen ten or more times. This beta chain slipped into a library made for alpha chains as a stray read, so its size is not meaningful. The chain carries TRBV20-1 and TRBJ2-1; 7 bases line up with TRBD2. Trimming removed 6 bases from V and 6 bases from J; junction bases left unmatched: 11. Germline V gene lookup returns CDR1 DFQATT and CDR2 SNEGSKA (reference sequence). The CDR3 is 14 residues long. CDR3 protein: CSASPSGRFNEQFF. The CDR3 nucleotides are TGCAGTGCCAGTCCTAGCGGTAGATTCAATGAGCAGTTCTTC.